This T cell receptor (beta chain) originates from a study of blood T cell repertoires in COVID-19. In the original workflow: Cell counts per sample came from amplifying reference gene primers. Produced via immunoSEQ multiplex PCR; TCRdb's table is partial and in-frame only. For V, J and clone size, that table is used; D and trimming come from the DNA. The sample lists around 340,000 clones, about 86% occurring once. This CDR3 is built from 11 residues. Germline CDR1 is SGHNT and CDR2 is YENEEA. The V end lost 5 bases, the J end lost 10 bases, and 9 bases lay between the germline ends. Participant age was about 18 to 89 years, and participants resided in around 24 US areas.

What was sequenced was PBMCs or T cells enriched from blood (not recorded which). This TCR was sampled from a woman between 40 and 55 years old with acute COVID-19. The chain has TRBV11-3 and TRBJ2-1; weak D call: TRBD2 (5 bases). This chain's CDR3 is CASSRGSEQFF. In DNA form, the CDR3 reads TGTGCCAGCAGCCGGGGTTCCGAGCAGTTCTTC.